This T cell receptor (beta chain) is drawn from a study of blood T cell repertoires in COVID-19. Across the study: Samples representing acute and convalescent COVID-19 were sourced from the United States, Italy and Spain. Sources were T cells, B-cell-depleted T cells, or PBMCs; the material itself was cDNA or gDNA.

Assay used: immunoSEQ multiplex PCR; TCRdb lists only in-frame clones, some missing. The sample lists under 450,000 clones; roughly 87% were seen once. Two negative PCRs, clearance, or symptom resolution had been documented for recovered Cohort 3 donors. The CDR3 sequence is 14 residues long. In germline, CDR1 is LNHNV, CDR2 YYDKDF (reference sequence). V lost 4 bases and J 1 base, leaving 10 bases between the germline ends. Sequenced sample: PBMCs or T cells enriched from blood (not recorded which). The V and J genes are TRBV15 and TRBJ1-1; no firm D call. This clonotype was obtained from a woman in her thirties who had recovered from COVID-19. The CDR3 reads CATSIRGGNTEAFF. The CDR3 coding sequence is TGTGCCACCAGCATCCGGGGAGGGAACACTGAAGCTTTCTTT.